This TCR beta chain originates from a study of T cell responses to AZD1222 COVID-19 vaccine. Study results and caveats: Compared with day 0, the breadth and depth of the Spike-specific TCR repertoire rose significantly after two doses of AZD1222. The number of AZD1222 recipients seropositive at baseline was only five to seven. All repertoire sampling was performed exclusively after the peak T cell response. CD4 TCRs covered the whole spike, strongest at regions 160-218 and 743-854.

Assay used: immunoSEQ multiplex PCR; TCRdb lists only in-frame clones, some missing. The sample gives roughly 150,000 clones, around 92% of which show up once; 1.1% to 1.5% is in the top ten. Remarks on this clone: Antigen: not known.

The CDR3 runs 14 residues. CDR1 is SGHAT and CDR2 is FQNNGV in the germline V gene. Trimming left V 4 bases short and J 9 bases short, with 16 bases between. The sequencing here drew on peripheral blood, taken on day 0 of AZD1222 vaccination. This chain connects TRBV11-2 to TRBJ2-1, with a tentative D call TRBD2 (5 bases). This sequence originates from an adult in good health. CDR3 in amino acids: CASSSALGKVEQFF. The CDR3 coding sequence is TGTGCCAGCAGCTCCGCACTAGGAAAGGTTGAGCAGTTCTTC. The whole variable domain, remainder taken from reference TRBV11-2 and TRBJ2-1, is EAGVAQSPRYKIIEKRQSVAFWCNPISGHATLYWYQQILGQGPKLLIQFQNNGVVDDSQLPKDRFSAERLKGVDSTLKIQPAKLEDSAVYLCASSSALGKVEQFFGPGTRLTVL.